This passage covers 12 T cell receptor beta chains from one sample sequenced in a study of cytomegalovirus exposure and HLA in healthy donors. With 60 Vbeta and 13 Jbeta primers, the PCR was carried out. Data came from immunoSEQ multiplex PCR; TCRdb stores just in-frame clones and leaves some out. The sample has 150,000 to 200,000 clones; roughly four fifths are singletons. Input material: PBMCs. These receptors were obtained from a girl under 18 in good health and CMV-seropositive.

The chain couples TRBV7-8 to TRBJ1-2, with unresolved D. This CDR3 has 16 residues. V was shortened by 3 bases and J by 4 bases, with 18 bases between the two germline ends. Germline V gene lookup returns CDR1 SGHVS and CDR2 FQNEAQ. CDR3 region: CASSLGFGEGPYGYTF. As DNA, the CDR3 is TGTGCCAGCAGCTTGGGGTTCGGGGAAGGGCCCTATGGCTACACCTTC.

The chain couples TRBV7-9 to TRBJ1-1; D possibly corresponds to TRBD1 (5 bases). Germline V lookup: CDR1 SEHNR, CDR2 FQNEAQ (reference sequence). The CDR3 loop spans 12 amino acids. V dropped 3 bases and J dropped 3 bases, with 5 bases sitting between them. CDR3 residues: CASSLTDTEAFF. The CDR3 bases are TGTGCCAGCAGCTTGACAGACACTGAAGCTTTCTTT.

The genes are TRBV18 and TRBJ1-1; D call uncertain. Germline CDR1 KGHSH, CDR2 LQKENI. The ends were cut back, 5 bases at V and 1 base at J, with 17 bases in the middle. This CDR3 spans 16 amino acids. The CDR3 spells CASSTTPAEANTEAFF. The DNA of the CDR3 is TGTGCCAGCTCAACCACCCCCGCGGAAGCGAACACTGAAGCTTTCTTT.

This clone was observed a handful of times. The V gene is TRBV4-1, the J gene TRBJ1-2; D is unresolved. Trimming removed 4 bases at V and 4 bases at J, with 22 bases between. The CDR3 is 17 residues long. Per germline, CDR1 MGHRA and CDR2 YSYEKL. The CDR3 here is CASSLDGVGGSGYGYTF. The DNA of the CDR3 is TGCGCCAGCAGCCTTGATGGGGTTGGAGGGTCCGGCTATGGCTACACCTTC.

This clone was picked up one time. The chain couples TRBV2 to TRBJ1-2; D gene uncertain. This CDR3 is 14 amino acids long. Germline CDR1 SNHLY, CDR2 FYNNEI. The V gene lost 2 bases and the J gene lost 2 bases, with 9 bases spanning the gap. The CDR3 protein is CASSEFVRNYGYTF. The CDR3 DNA reads TGTGCCAGCAGTGAATTCGTCAGAAACTATGGCTACACCTTC.

This rearrangement joins TRBV19 to TRBJ2-2; possibly TRBD2 for D (6 bases). The CDR3 is 12 amino acids. The V and J ends lost 8 bases and 7 bases respectively, with 11 bases between them. Germline CDR1 is LNHDA and CDR2 is SQIVND (reference sequence). CDR3: CASALGGGELFF. The CDR3, as DNA: TGTGCCAGTGCCCTGGGGGGCGGGGAGCTGTTTTTT.

V and J are TRBV7-3 and TRBJ1-1; D may be TRBD1 (5 bases). Trimming removed 2 bases at V and 4 bases at J, with 11 bases between. CDR1 is SGHTA and CDR2 is FQGTGA in the germline V gene. CDR3 length: 14 residues. CDR3 region: CASSLEGLGTEAFF. The CDR3 DNA reads as TGTGCCAGCAGCTTAGAGGGACTGGGCACTGAAGCTTTCTTT. Together with reference TRBV7-3 and TRBJ1-1, the CDR3 gives the full variable domain: GAGVSQTPSNKVTEKGKYVELRCDPISGHTALYWYRQSLGQGPEFLIYFQGTGAADDSGLPNDRFFAVRPEGSVSTLKIQRTERGDSAVYLCASSLEGLGTEAFFGQGTRLTVV.

The chain uses TRBV27 and TRBJ2-7, with TRBD2 matching over 7 bases. Per the germline V gene, CDR1 is MNHEY and CDR2 is SMNVEV (reference sequence). CDR3 length: 15 residues. J gave up 3 bases and V 0 bases, and 5 bases lay outside the gene matches. This CDR3 is CASSLSGLADYEQYF. The CDR3 DNA sequence: TGTGCCAGCAGTTTATCAGGTCTAGCGGACTACGAGCAGTACTTC.

The rearrangement links TRBV4-1 to TRBJ1-2; 8 nucleotides match TRBD1. Germline-derived CDR1 and CDR2 are MGHRA and YSYEKL. With 2 bases clipped from V and 1 base from J, the junction kept 3 bases outside the gene matches. This CDR3 spans 15 amino acids. The CDR3 region has the DNA TGCGCCAGCAGCCAACTGGACAGGGATAACTATGGCTACACCTTC. Its protein is CASSQLDRDNYGYTF.

The J gene is TRBJ2-7, the V gene TRBV2; 7 bases are a match to TRBD1. The CDR3 covers 16 residues. Germline-derived CDR1 and CDR2 are SNHLY and FYNNEI. Trimming at V came to 0 bases and at J to 0 bases, leaving 5 bases not matched to a gene. The CDR3 nucleotides are TGTGCCAGCAGTGAAGCAGGGGGCGAGATCTCCTACGAGCAGTACTTC. Residues: CASSEAGGEISYEQYF.

The rearrangement joins TRBV9 to TRBJ1-1; TRBD1 aligns across 7 bases. Germline values: CDR1 SGDLS, CDR2 YYNGEE. J was trimmed by 5 bases and V by 0 bases; bases with no gene match: 4. This CDR3 comprises 14 residues. CDR3 in DNA: TGTGCCAGCAGCGTAGAACAGGGGTGGACTGAAGCTTTCTTT. This translates into CASSVEQGWTEAFF.

The chain is built from TRBV6-1 and TRBJ2-7, with TRBD1 as a possible D gene (6 bases). The CDR3 has 15 amino acids. The V and J ends lost 2 bases and 11 bases respectively, with 22 bases between them. Per the germline V gene, CDR1 is MNHNS and CDR2 is SASEGT. For the CDR3, the DNA is TGTGCCAGCAGTGAAAGGGTGGACAGTGGCGAGTACGAGTACTTC. Translated: CASSERVDSGEYEYF.